This passage covers 6 T cell receptor beta chains from one sample sequenced in a study of T cell repertoires in aging, cancer and after chemotherapy. TCR beta rearrangements were amplified from peripheral blood genomic DNA. A mixed TRB-A/B primer pool amplified rearranged TRB by multiplex touch-down PCR. Using its own MiXCR run on the multiplex PCR reads, TCRdb lists one record per CDR3 protein. Of about 5,600 distinct CDR3 sequences in the sample, around 27% were seen once. Sequencing was carried out using blood. The receptors shown here come from a human donor with a solid tumor.

This clonotype was found a few times. This sequence joins TRBV11-2 and TRBJ2-7; tentative D call: TRBD2 (5 bases). The CDR3 loop spans 13 amino acids. Trimming stripped 1 base from V and 3 bases from J, with 7 bases between. The germline CDR1 and CDR2 sequences are SGHAT and FQNNGV. CDR3 region: CASSLASGYEQYF. In DNA form, the CDR3 reads TGTGCCAGCAGCTTAGCCAGCGGCTACGAGCAGTACTTC.

This clonotype showed up just a few times. This chain uses TRBV19 with TRBJ1-6, with D possibly matching TRBD1 (5 bases). There are 15 residues in the CDR3. V was cut by 6 bases and J by 4 bases, with 13 bases left in between. CDR1 and CDR2 from the germline V gene are LNHDA and SQIVND (reference sequence). This chain's CDR3 is CASSSQGGYNSPLHF. CDR3 nucleotides: TGTGCCAGTAGCTCCCAGGGAGGGTATAATTCACCCCTCCACTTT.

The chain recombines TRBV6-1 with TRBJ2-7; no reliable D call. Germline V gene data show CDR1 as MNHNS and CDR2 as SASEGT. This CDR3 has 12 amino acids. Deletions cut 4 bases from V and 4 bases from J, with 8 bases between. CDR3 sequence (DNA): TGTGCCAGCAGTGTTAAGGTTTACGAGCAGTACTTC. Protein: CASSVKVYEQYF.

Worth noting for this clonotype: It may be a read error: a sequence one base away is much more abundant. This chain joins TRBV7-9 and TRBJ2-1, with D maybe TRBD2 (6 bases). CDR3 length: 14 residues. The germline V gene encodes CDR1 SEHNR and CDR2 FQNEAQ (reference sequence). CDR3 in amino acids: CASSLAATSYEKFF. The CDR3 DNA reads TGTGCCAGCAGCTTAGCGGCGACTAGTTATGAGAAGTTCTTC.

The V gene is TRBV20-1, the J gene TRBJ2-2, with TRBD2 identical over 10 bases. Per the germline V gene, CDR1 is DFQATT and CDR2 is SNEGSKA (reference sequence). The CDR3 contains 17 residues. J was trimmed by 0 bases and V by 0 bases; bases with no gene match: 4. This CDR3 is CSARDGGLATNTGELFF. As DNA, the CDR3 is TGCAGTGCTAGAGATGGGGGACTAGCGACGAACACCGGGGAGCTGTTTTTT.

This clonotype was seen a handful of times. The chain employs TRBV6-2 or TRBV6-3 and TRBJ2-7, with D tentatively TRBD2 (7 bases). The CDR3 extends over 19 amino acids. CDR1 is MNHEY, CDR2 SVGEGT, per germline. V shed 0 bases and J shed 5 bases, with 26 bases lying between them. CDR3 residues: CASSYSIGRGRGGADEQYF. CDR3 DNA: TGTGCCAGCAGTTACTCGATCGGAAGGGGTCGAGGGGGGGCCGACGAGCAGTACTTC.